What follows are 9 T cell receptor beta chains derived from one specimen sequenced in a study of CD8 T cells in ankylosing spondylitis. Regarding the study as a whole: What appeared characteristic of ankylosing spondylitis blood was a TCR beta motif of eight highly homologous variants.

Their antigens are not known. A single record per CDR3 protein comes from TCRdb applying MiXCR to the 5' RACE reads. The data show around 770,000 distinct CDR3 sequences, about an eighth seen once. Input material: blood, either unsorted or a sorted T cell fraction (not recorded which). The receptors were sampled from a male donor with ankylosing spondylitis.

The V and J genes are TRBV29-1 and TRBJ2-7; 7 nucleotides match TRBD1. CDR1 is SQVTM and CDR2 is ANQGSEA in the germline V gene. This CDR3 has 14 amino acids. Trimming removed 6 bases from V and 7 bases from J; junction bases left unmatched: 15. The CDR3 is CSVTGTPPRGEQYF. CDR3 sequence (DNA): TGCAGCGTGACCGGGACGCCTCCCAGGGGGGAGCAGTACTTC.

This clonotype was counted a few times. This CDR3 reads CASSPPGSRNNEQFF. The CDR3 DNA sequence: TGTGCCAGCAGCCCCCCTGGGTCCCGTAACAATGAGCAGTTCTTC. The chain employs TRBV7-9 and TRBJ2-1; D uncertain. The CDR3 has 15 residues. The V gene lost 5 bases and the J gene lost 5 bases, with 16 bases spanning the gap. CDR1 is SEHNR, CDR2 FQNEAQ, per germline (reference sequence).

This clonotype was counted between two and nine times. The chain carries TRBV12-3 or TRBV12-4 and TRBJ2-2; D is unclear. This CDR3 has 14 amino acids. V dropped 7 bases and J dropped 2 bases, with 11 bases sitting between them. The CDR3 bases are TGTGCCAGCACCCCGGGCTTTAACACCGGGGAGCTGTTTTTT. It is translated as CASTPGFNTGELFF.

This clonotype was counted only a few times. The rearrangement uses TRBV24-1 and TRBJ1-2; D not certain. This CDR3 region has 13 residues. Germline values: CDR1 KGHDR, CDR2 SFDVKD. V dropped 0 bases and J dropped 4 bases, with 5 bases sitting between them. CDR3 loop: CATSDLGSYGYTF. The CDR3 DNA sequence: TGTGCCACCAGTGATTTGGGCAGCTATGGCTACACCTTC.

The chain carries TRBV5-1 and TRBJ1-1, with a possible D match to TRBD1 (5 bases). In germline, CDR1 is SGHRS, CDR2 YFSETQ. Trimming pared 4 bases from V and 1 base from J, leaving 14 bases between. CDR3 length: 15 amino acids. The CDR3 DNA follows: TGCGCCAGCAGCACCCAGGGCCTGGGGAACACTGAAGCTTTCTTT. Its translation: CASSTQGLGNTEAFF.

This clonotype has just a few counts. The chain is built from TRBV4-3 and TRBJ2-2, with D tentatively TRBD2 (10 bases). Germline CDR1 LGHNA, CDR2 YSLEER. With 1 base removed from V and 7 bases from J, the gap between germline ends came to 25 bases. This CDR3 is built from 19 residues. The chain's CDR3 is CASSQAYRGLAGELGELFF. CDR3 nucleotides: TGCGCCAGCAGCCAAGCCTACAGGGGGCTAGCGGGAGAACTCGGGGAGCTGTTTTTT.

The J gene is TRBJ1-2, the V gene TRBV14; TRBD1 matches 7 bases. J was trimmed by 8 bases and V by 2 bases; bases with no gene match: 5. The CDR3 loop spans 13 amino acids. CDR1 and CDR2 (germline): SGHDN, FVKESK. CDR3: CASSQNRGDGYTF. In DNA form, the CDR3 reads TGTGCCAGCAGCCAAAACAGGGGAGACGGCTACACCTTC.

The rearrangement links TRBV5-1 to TRBJ2-5, with D possibly being TRBD2 (5 bases). In germline, CDR1 is SGHRS, CDR2 YFSETQ. This CDR3 is built from 17 residues. The ends were cut back, 1 base at V and 0 bases at J, with 16 bases in the middle. The CDR3 reads CASSLNTGSVYQETQYF. CDR3 nucleotide sequence: TGCGCCAGCAGCTTGAATACGGGGAGTGTGTACCAAGAGACCCAGTACTTC.

This clonotype was recorded at least ten times. The CDR3 protein is CSASTLAGPTYEQYF. The CDR3 DNA follows: TGCAGTGCTAGTACTCTAGCGGGACCAACCTACGAGCAGTACTTC. The chain links TRBV20-1 to TRBJ2-7; 9 bases agree with TRBD2. The CDR3 is 15 residues long. The V segment lost 3 bases and the J segment 2 bases; nucleotides outside the gene matches: 8. The germline gives CDR1 DFQATT, CDR2 SNEGSKA (reference sequence).